This T cell receptor (beta chain) was recovered during a study of shared clonotypes between healthy human individuals. Libraries were prepared by immunoSEQ multiplex PCR; TCRdb keeps only in-frame clonotypes and omits some of them. The data hold under 650,000 clones, with 90% to 97% observed a single time. The clonotype was recovered from a woman aged 25 to 39 in good health. The sequencing input was naive CD4+ T cells sorted from blood. Subset denoted: CD45RA+ positively selected.

CDR3 sequence reads: CASSLRTSDVPYEQYF. DNA for the CDR3: TGTGCCAGCAGTTTGAGGACTAGCGACGTCCCCTACGAGCAGTACTTC. V gene TRBV27 combines with J gene TRBJ2-7, with 9 bases identical to TRBD2. V dropped 3 bases and J dropped 2; count of bases not matched to a gene: 8. This CDR3 is built from 16 residues. Germline V gives CDR1 MNHEY, CDR2 SMNVEV (reference sequence).